These 14 T cell receptor beta chains came from one sample sequenced in a study of T-cell reconstitution after alpha-beta-depleted transplantation in children. For TCRbeta, the library was prepared with unique molecular identifiers. Via MiXCR, TCRdb re-called the PCR reads, giving one row per CDR3 protein. The data show about 48,000 distinct CDR3 sequences, with under 6.5% seen just once and roughly 30% held by the top ten. Sample: PBMCs, mostly from graft donor cells, taken 60 days after TCRalphabeta/CD19-depleted stem cell transplant. These receptors originate from a female patient under 10 years old who had a stem cell transplant for aplastic anemia, so the T cells may come from the graft donor.

At least ten counts were recorded for this clonotype. The rearrangement joins TRBV7-2 to TRBJ1-5, with D uncertain. V gave up 8 bases and J gave up 1 base, with 12 bases separating them. The CDR3 has 14 residues. CDR1 and CDR2 (germline): SGHTA, FQGNSA. The CDR3 here is CASGDPHSNQPQHF. Here the CDR3 DNA reads TGTGCCAGCGGTGACCCCCACAGCAATCAGCCCCAGCATTTT.

This clonotype is classed as large. The V call is TRBV27, the J call TRBJ2-7, with TRBD1 matching over 10 bases. With V trimmed by 6 bases and J by 5 bases, 4 bases remained unmatched. In germline, CDR1 is MNHEY, CDR2 SMNVEV (reference sequence). The CDR3 is made up of 13 amino acids. The CDR3 region has the DNA TGTGCCAGCAGAGGGACAGGGGCCCACGAGCAGTACTTC. As protein: CASRGTGAHEQYF.

The chain couples TRBV7-9 to TRBJ1-2, with D unclear. The CDR3 length is 12 residues. The ends were cut back, 7 bases at V and 4 bases at J, with 10 bases in the middle. The germline gives CDR1 SEHNR, CDR2 FQNEAQ (reference sequence). The CDR3 is CASIPVGYGYTF. CDR3 bases: TGTGCCAGCATCCCGGTCGGCTATGGCTACACCTTC.

This clonotype was detected ten times or more. V usage is TRBV7-3 and J usage is TRBJ2-5, with 10 bases aligning to TRBD2. The trim removed 1 base at V and 2 bases at J, leaving 7 bases unmatched. The CDR3 contains 17 residues. Germline assignment: CDR1 SGHTA and CDR2 FQGTGA. This CDR3 reads CASSLMGRTSGQETQYF. The CDR3, as DNA: TGTGCCAGCAGCTTAATGGGCCGGACTAGCGGACAAGAGACCCAGTACTTC. The variable domain in full, with the rest retrieved from reference TRBV7-3 and TRBJ2-5, is GAGVSQTPSNKVTEKGKYVELRCDPISGHTALYWYRQSLGQGPEFLIYFQGTGAADDSGLPNDRFFAVRPEGSVSTLKIQRTERGDSAVYLCASSLMGRTSGQETQYFGPGTRLLVL.

The J gene is TRBJ2-7, the V gene TRBV4-1, with 8 bases identical to TRBD2. There are 16 residues in the CDR3. V shed 0 bases and J 1 base; nucleotides not matched to a gene: 5. Germline V gene data show CDR1 as MGHRA and CDR2 as YSYEKL. The CDR3 DNA sequence: TGCGCCAGCAGCCAAGAGCCGGGACTAGGATCCTACGAGCAGTACGTC. Translating it yields CASSQEPGLGSYEQYV.

This clonotype was found many times. The CDR3 reads CASSLVGVAIYNEQFF. The CDR3 coding sequence is TGTGCCAGCAGCTTAGTTGGGGTGGCAATATACAATGAGCAGTTCTTC. V is TRBV7-2 and J is TRBJ2-1, with unresolved D. Germline V lookup: CDR1 SGHTA, CDR2 FQGNSA. The CDR3 length is 16 residues. V was shortened by 1 base and J by 4 bases, with 14 bases between the two germline ends.

This clonotype was detected ten times or more. This chain uses TRBV7-2 with TRBJ1-6, with unresolved D. V was trimmed by 1 base and J by 1 base, leaving 11 bases between them. CDR1 is SGHTA, CDR2 FQGNSA, per germline. The CDR3 is 17 amino acids. The CDR3 DNA follows: TGTGCCAGCAGCTTAGATTGGAGGGAATCCTATAATTCACCCCTCCACTTT. Its translation: CASSLDWRESYNSPLHF.

This clonotype was observed many times. The J gene is TRBJ2-7, the V gene TRBV10-3; unclear D gene. Trimming shortened V by 2 bases and J by 3 bases, and 5 bases separated the two germline ends. CDR3 length: 12 residues. CDR1 and CDR2 from the germline V gene are ENHRY and SYGVKD. In DNA, the CDR3 is TGTGCCATCAGTGAGCCCAGCTACGAGCAGTACTTC. As protein: CAISEPSYEQYF.

This clonotype came up a few times. The chain is built from TRBV20-1 and TRBJ2-3, with D hard to call. The germline gives CDR1 DFQATT, CDR2 SNEGSKA (reference sequence). The CDR3 is 11 amino acids. The ends were cut back, 3 bases at V and 11 bases at J, with 12 bases in the middle. CDR3 region: CSASSPPGQYF. The CDR3, as DNA: TGCAGTGCTAGCTCCCCGCCTGGGCAGTATTTT.

There are many counts of this clonotype. The CDR3 bases are TGTGCCAGTACTAGCGGGGGGGCCGGTTACGAGCAGTACTTC. It is translated as CASTSGGAGYEQYF. The chain recombines TRBV7-2 with TRBJ2-7; 13 bases are a match to TRBD2. With V trimmed by 9 bases and J by 4 bases, 6 bases remained unmatched. The CDR3 is 14 amino acids. Germline CDR1 reads SGHTA; CDR2 reads FQGNSA.

Points on this clonotype: A clone one base away is much larger, so this may be a read error. The chain couples TRBV11-2 to TRBJ1-1, with D perhaps matching TRBD1 (6 bases). The CDR3 is 14 residues long. The V end was cut by 5 bases, the J end by 3 bases, with 13 bases between. Germline CDR1 and CDR2: SGHAT and FQNNGV. The CDR3 loop is CASSPGHGYTEAFF. In DNA, the CDR3 is TGTGCCAGCAGCCCGGGACACGGGTACACTGAAGCTTTCTTT.

This clonotype was counted ten times or more. V gene TRBV25-1 combines with J gene TRBJ1-2; D is possibly TRBD1 (6 bases). The V and J ends lost 3 bases and 1 base respectively, with 12 bases between them. CDR3 length: 15 amino acids. Germline CDR1 and CDR2: MGHDK and SYGVNS. Here the CDR3 reads CASSDGARGNYGYTF. The CDR3, as DNA: TGTGCCAGCAGTGATGGGGCCAGGGGTAACTATGGCTACACCTTC.

This clonotype was seen many times. The J gene is TRBJ1-2, the V gene TRBV7-8, with TRBD1 matching 9 bases. CDR3 length equals 14 residues. V lost 5 bases, J lost 4 bases, and 5 bases stayed unmatched. In germline, CDR1 is SGHVS, CDR2 FQNEAQ. The DNA of the CDR3 is TGTGCCAGCAGCCTAACGACAGGGGGCTATGGCTACACCTTC. Its translation: CASSLTTGGYGYTF. Looking up the rest from reference TRBV7-8 and TRBJ1-2 gives the full variable domain: GAGVSQSPRYKVAKRGQDVALRCDPISGHVSLFWYQQALGQGPEFLTYFQNEAQLDKSGLPSDRFFAERPEGSVSTLKIQRTQQEDSAVYLCASSLTTGGYGYTFGSGTRLTVV.

The table lists this clonotype with many counts. V gene TRBV20-1 combines with J gene TRBJ1-2; D unclear. Germline V gives CDR1 DFQATT, CDR2 SNEGSKA (reference sequence). The CDR3 has 11 amino acids. The V gene lost 5 bases and the J gene lost 5 bases, with 9 bases spanning the gap. CDR3: CSAGDPYGYTF. The CDR3 DNA reads TGCAGTGCTGGTGACCCATATGGCTACACCTTC.